The TCR beta chain described here comes from a study of T cell responses to AZD1222 COVID-19 vaccine. The assay was immunoSEQ multiplex PCR, and TCRdb's table has in-frame clones only and misses some. The sample shows 100,000 or so clones, approximately 84% of them seen only once. Germline loops: CDR1 KGHSH, CDR2 LQKENI. The V and J ends lost 5 bases and 3 bases respectively, with 11 bases between them. The CDR3 covers 13 residues. The source of this sequence is an adult in good health. The sequencing here drew on peripheral blood, taken on day 0 of AZD1222 vaccination. The chain carries TRBV18 and TRBJ2-7; maybe TRBD1 (6 bases). CDR3 sequence (DNA): TGTGCCAGCTCAGTACAGGGATTCTACGAGCAGTACTTC. As protein: CASSVQGFYEQYF.